This T cell receptor beta chain emerged from a study of T cells in Graves' hyperthyroidism and ophthalmopathy. Predating any ophthalmopathy symptoms, the blood sample was taken at first hyperthyroidism diagnosis. The CDR3 totals 17 residues. V shed 2 bases and J 4 bases; nucleotides not matched to a gene: 8. Germline loops: CDR1 SGHAT, CDR2 FQNNGV. Amplification of TCR beta CDR3 regions used RNA as the template. Researchers ran a first-round RT-PCR on the TCR CDR3 using the HTBI primer set. One entry per CDR3 protein results from TCRdb running MiXCR on the multiplex PCR reads. The repertoire has fewer than 900,000 distinct CDR3 sequences, roughly a sixth of them found once; the top ten carry about a sixth.

This sequence was found in a woman between 45 and 65 years old with Graves' hyperthyroidism that later progressed to Graves' ophthalmopathy. The V call is TRBV11-2, the J call TRBJ2-5, with 12 bases matching TRBD2. The specimen was blood. The CDR3 region is CASSLPSGGAVGETQYF. The CDR3 nucleotides are TGTGCCAGCAGCTTACCTAGCGGGGGGGCCGTAGGAGAGACCCAGTACTTC.